This T cell receptor (beta chain) stems from a study of T cells in narcolepsy. Germline assignment: CDR1 SEHNR and CDR2 FQNEAQ (reference sequence). The CDR3 runs 13 residues. The V and J ends lost 8 bases and 8 bases respectively, with 15 bases between them. Data came from immunoSEQ multiplex PCR; TCRdb stores just in-frame clones and leaves some out. The sample has tens of thousands of clones, about 83% seen once; the top ten hold around 0.85%. The sequenced sample was CD45RA- memory CD4+ T cells from PBMCs. This TCR came from a human donor with narcolepsy. The chain has TRBV7-9 and TRBJ2-2, with D tentatively TRBD2 (7 bases). CDR3 amino acids: CASGGGALGELFF. CDR3 nucleotides: TGTGCCAGCGGCGGGGGCGCGTTAGGGGAGCTGTTTTTT.